The rows below give T cell receptor beta chains drawn from one sample of a study of OX40 agonist ivuxolimab in advanced cancers. Profiling relied on immunoSEQ multiplex PCR, and the TCRdb table lists in-frame clones only, not all of them. There are around 60,000 clones in the sample; approximately 80% occur only once, and roughly 1.9% lies in the top ten. The starting material was CD4+ or CD8+ T cells sorted from blood, obtained in a trial of the OX40 agonist ivuxolimab. These TCRs come from an adult with an advanced solid tumor such as melanoma, head and neck, liver or kidney cancer. Both conserved end residues are part of each CDR3. Each record gives: CDR3 length, D gene, clone size, V gene, J gene, CDR3 protein, CDR3 DNA. The D gene is left open where the match is weak. Clone size is shown for a subset of rows, as once, few, many or a class of expanded clone.

len: 12; d_gene: NA; abundance: NA; v_gene: TRBV9; j_gene: TRBJ2-2; CDR3aa: CASSENTGELFF; CDR3nt: TGTGCCAGCAGCGAAAACACCGGGGAGCTGTTTTTT
len: 13; d_gene: TRBD2; abundance: NA; v_gene: TRBV2; j_gene: TRBJ2-4; CDR3aa: CASRRERENIQYF; CDR3nt: TGTGCCAGCAGGCGGGAGAGAGAAAACATTCAGTACTTC
len: 14; d_gene: NA; abundance: NA; v_gene: TRBV30; j_gene: TRBJ2-1; CDR3aa: CAWSVLRREYEQFF; CDR3nt: TGTGCCTGGAGTGTACTAAGACGGGAATATGAGCAGTTCTTC
len: 16; d_gene: TRBD1; abundance: many; v_gene: TRBV11-3; j_gene: TRBJ1-1; CDR3aa: CASSLRDRAWNTEAFF; CDR3nt: TGTGCCAGCAGCTTAAGGGACAGGGCCTGGAACACTGAAGCTTTCTTT
len: 16; d_gene: NA; abundance: NA; v_gene: TRBV4-3; j_gene: TRBJ2-1; CDR3aa: CASSQVWVYFANEQFF; CDR3nt: TGCGCCAGCAGCCAAGTTTGGGTCTACTTCGCGAATGAGCAGTTCTTC
len: 14; d_gene: TRBD1; abundance: NA; v_gene: TRBV18; j_gene: TRBJ2-7; CDR3aa: CASFPDRDSYEQYF; CDR3nt: TGTGCCAGCTTCCCGGACAGGGATTCCTACGAGCAGTACTTC
len: 15; d_gene: NA; abundance: NA; v_gene: TRBV7-9; j_gene: TRBJ2-1; CDR3aa: CASSFDGGPYNEQFF; CDR3nt: TGTGCCAGCAGCTTTGACGGGGGTCCCTACAATGAGCAGTTCTTC
len: 18; d_gene: NA; abundance: NA; v_gene: TRBV30; j_gene: TRBJ1-4; CDR3aa: CAWESTPASIPTNEKLFF; CDR3nt: TGTGCCTGGGAATCTACTCCAGCGTCAATCCCAACTAATGAAAAACTGTTTTTT
len: 16; d_gene: TRBD1; abundance: many; v_gene: TRBV5-5; j_gene: TRBJ2-6; CDR3aa: CASSSRGGYGANVLTF; CDR3nt: TGTGCCAGCAGCTCACGAGGGGGCTACGGGGCCAACGTCCTGACTTTC
len: 16; d_gene: NA; abundance: NA; v_gene: TRBV19; j_gene: TRBJ2-1; CDR3aa: CASSIFPPQSSNEQFF; CDR3nt: TGTGCCAGTAGTATATTCCCCCCCCAATCTAGTAATGAGCAGTTCTTC
len: 15; d_gene: TRBD2; abundance: NA; v_gene: TRBV9; j_gene: TRBJ2-3; CDR3aa: CASSALAGRTDTQYF; CDR3nt: TGTGCCAGCAGCGCGTTAGCGGGCCGCACAGATACGCAGTATTTT
len: 15; d_gene: NA; abundance: NA; v_gene: TRBV7-7; j_gene: TRBJ2-5; CDR3aa: CASSLGTRGQETQYF; CDR3nt: TGTGCCAGCAGCTTAGGGACCCGGGGGCAAGAGACCCAGTACTTC
len: 13; d_gene: NA; abundance: NA; v_gene: TRBV4-2; j_gene: TRBJ1-2; CDR3aa: CASSYDTNYGYTF; CDR3nt: TGTGCCAGCAGTTACGACACAAACTATGGCTACACCTTC
len: 15; d_gene: NA; abundance: NA; v_gene: TRBV30; j_gene: TRBJ1-1; CDR3aa: CAWSDAGRMNTEAFF; CDR3nt: TGTGCCTGGAGTGATGCAGGGAGAATGAACACTGAAGCTTTCTTT
len: 14; d_gene: NA; abundance: NA; v_gene: TRBV5-1; j_gene: TRBJ1-2; CDR3aa: CASSLADSFYGYTF; CDR3nt: TGCGCCAGCAGCTTGGCGGACAGTTTTTATGGCTACACCTTC
len: 15; d_gene: NA; abundance: NA; v_gene: TRBV30; j_gene: TRBJ2-5; CDR3aa: CAWSVGTGMAETQYF; CDR3nt: TGTGCCTGGAGTGTAGGAACAGGGATGGCGGAGACCCAGTACTTC
len: 13; d_gene: NA; abundance: NA; v_gene: TRBV30; j_gene: TRBJ1-3; CDR3aa: CAWSLSSGNTIYF; CDR3nt: TGTGCCTGGAGCCTTTCCAGTGGAAACACCATATATTTT
len: 15; d_gene: NA; abundance: medium-sized; v_gene: TRBV19; j_gene: TRBJ2-1; CDR3aa: CASSKKRISYNEQFF; CDR3nt: TGTGCCAGTAGTAAAAAGCGGATTTCCTACAATGAGCAGTTCTTC
len: 16; d_gene: NA; abundance: few; v_gene: TRBV19; j_gene: TRBJ2-1; CDR3aa: CASSIVGGQAYNEQFF; CDR3nt: TGTGCCAGTAGTATTGTTGGGGGGCAGGCCTACAATGAGCAGTTCTTC